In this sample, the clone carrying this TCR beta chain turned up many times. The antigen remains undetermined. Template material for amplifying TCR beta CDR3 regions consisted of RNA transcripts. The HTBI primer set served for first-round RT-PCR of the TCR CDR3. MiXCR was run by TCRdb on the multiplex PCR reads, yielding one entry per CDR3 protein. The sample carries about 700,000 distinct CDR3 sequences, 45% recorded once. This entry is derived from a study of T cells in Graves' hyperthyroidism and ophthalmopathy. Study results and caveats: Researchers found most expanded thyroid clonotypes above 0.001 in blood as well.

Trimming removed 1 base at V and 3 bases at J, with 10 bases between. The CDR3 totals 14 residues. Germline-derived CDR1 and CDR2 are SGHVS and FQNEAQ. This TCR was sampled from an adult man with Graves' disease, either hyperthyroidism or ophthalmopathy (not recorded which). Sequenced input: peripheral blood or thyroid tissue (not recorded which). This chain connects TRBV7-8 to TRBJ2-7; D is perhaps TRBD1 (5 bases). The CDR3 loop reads CASSLVRDRYEQYF. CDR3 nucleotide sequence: TGTGCCAGCAGCTTAGTCAGGGATCGCTACGAGCAGTACTTC.